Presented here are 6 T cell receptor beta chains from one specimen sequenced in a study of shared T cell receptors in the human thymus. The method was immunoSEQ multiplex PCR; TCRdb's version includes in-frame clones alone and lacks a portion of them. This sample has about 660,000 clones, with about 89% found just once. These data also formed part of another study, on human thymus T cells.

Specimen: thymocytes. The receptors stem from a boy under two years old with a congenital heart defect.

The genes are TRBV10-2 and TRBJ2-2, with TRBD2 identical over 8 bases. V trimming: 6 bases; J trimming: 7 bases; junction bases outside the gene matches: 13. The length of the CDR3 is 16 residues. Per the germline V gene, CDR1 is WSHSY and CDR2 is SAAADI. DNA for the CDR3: TGCGCCAGCAGCGGGCCCGCCGGGAGGGCAAGCGGGGAGCTGTTTTTT. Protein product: CASSGPAGRASGELFF.

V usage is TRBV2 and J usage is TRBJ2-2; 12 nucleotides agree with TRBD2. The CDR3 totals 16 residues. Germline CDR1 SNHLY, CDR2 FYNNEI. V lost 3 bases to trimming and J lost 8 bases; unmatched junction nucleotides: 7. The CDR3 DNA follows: TGTGCCAGCAGTGAGCCGGGACTAGCGGGTTGGGGGGAGCTGTTTTTT. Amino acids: CASSEPGLAGWGELFF.

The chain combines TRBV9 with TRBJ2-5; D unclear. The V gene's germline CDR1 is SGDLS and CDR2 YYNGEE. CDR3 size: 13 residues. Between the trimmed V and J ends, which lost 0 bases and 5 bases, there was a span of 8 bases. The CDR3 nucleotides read TGTGCCAGCAGCGTAGGGCCCGGGGAGACCCAGTACTTC. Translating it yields CASSVGPGETQYF.

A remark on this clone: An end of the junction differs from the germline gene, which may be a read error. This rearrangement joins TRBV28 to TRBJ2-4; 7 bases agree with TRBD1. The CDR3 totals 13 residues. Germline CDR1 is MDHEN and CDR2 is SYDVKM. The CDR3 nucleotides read TGTGCCAGCAGTCCAGACAGGGTGGGTTTCACGGACTTC. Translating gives CASSPDRVGFTDF.

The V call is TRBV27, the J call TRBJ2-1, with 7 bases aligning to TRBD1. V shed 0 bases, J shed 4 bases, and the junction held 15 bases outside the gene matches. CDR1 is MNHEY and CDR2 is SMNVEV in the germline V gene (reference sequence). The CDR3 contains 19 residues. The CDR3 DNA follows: TGTGCCAGCAGTTTATCACAGGGGCCGTACTCAAACTTGTACAATGAGCAGTTCTTC. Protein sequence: CASSLSQGPYSNLYNEQFF.

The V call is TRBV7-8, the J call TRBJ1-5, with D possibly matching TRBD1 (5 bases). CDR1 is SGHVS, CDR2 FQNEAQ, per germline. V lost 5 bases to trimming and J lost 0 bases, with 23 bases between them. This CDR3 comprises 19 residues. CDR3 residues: CASSLLIGREGYSNQPQHF. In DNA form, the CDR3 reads TGTGCCAGCAGCCTGCTTATCGGCAGGGAGGGTTATAGCAATCAGCCCCAGCATTTT.